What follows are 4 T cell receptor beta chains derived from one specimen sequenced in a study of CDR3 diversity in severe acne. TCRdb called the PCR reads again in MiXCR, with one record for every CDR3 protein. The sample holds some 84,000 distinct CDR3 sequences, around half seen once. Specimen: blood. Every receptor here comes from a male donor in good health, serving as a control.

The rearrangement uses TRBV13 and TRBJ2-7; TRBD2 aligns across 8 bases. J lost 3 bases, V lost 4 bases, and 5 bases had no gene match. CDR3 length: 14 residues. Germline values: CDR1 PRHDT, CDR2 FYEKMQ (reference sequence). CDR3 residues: CASSSGLEGYEQYF. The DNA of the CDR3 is TGTGCCAGCAGCTCGGGACTAGAAGGCTACGAGCAGTACTTC.

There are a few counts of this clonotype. The CDR3 is CASSHIRVPDEQYF. In DNA, the CDR3 is TGTGCCAGCAGTCATATAAGGGTACCAGACGAGCAGTACTTC. The chain carries TRBV11-1 and TRBJ2-7; unclear D gene. CDR1 SGHAT and CDR2 FQDESV come from the germline V gene (reference sequence). This CDR3 has 14 residues. V was cut by 6 bases and J by 5 bases, with 17 bases left in between. Full variable domain (outside the CDR3, taken from reference TRBV11-1 and TRBJ2-7): EAEVAQSPRYKITEKSQAVAFWCDPISGHATLYWYRQILGQGPELLVQFQDESVVDDSQLPKDRFSAERLKGVDSTLKIQPAELGDSAMYLCASSHIRVPDEQYFGPGTRLTVT.

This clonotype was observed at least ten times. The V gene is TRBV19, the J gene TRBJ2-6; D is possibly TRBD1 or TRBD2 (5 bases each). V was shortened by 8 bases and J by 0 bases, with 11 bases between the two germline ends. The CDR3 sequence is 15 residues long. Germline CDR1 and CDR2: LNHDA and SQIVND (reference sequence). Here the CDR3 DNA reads TGTGCCAGTGGGACGGGGAACTCTGGGGCCAACGTCCTGACTTTC. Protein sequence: CASGTGNSGANVLTF.

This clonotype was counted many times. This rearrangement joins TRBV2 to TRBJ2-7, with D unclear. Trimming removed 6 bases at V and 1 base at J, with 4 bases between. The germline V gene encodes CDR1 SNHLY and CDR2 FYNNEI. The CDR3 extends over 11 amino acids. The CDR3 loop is CASRVSYEQYF. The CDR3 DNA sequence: TGTGCCAGCAGGGTGTCCTACGAGCAGTACTTC.